This T cell receptor beta chain was obtained from a study of blood T cell repertoires in COVID-19. Study-wide background: Samples representing acute and convalescent COVID-19 were sourced from the United States, Italy and Spain. The cDNA or gDNA used as material had been derived from T cells, B-cell-depleted T cells, or PBMCs.

In this sample, this clone turned up a few times. Seattle participants joined during active infection and were tracked over time. The CDR3 covers 15 residues. J lost 4 bases, V lost 1 base, and 2 bases had no gene match. Germline CDR1 reads MDHEN; CDR2 reads SYDVKM. Study processing details: For nucleated cells, counts were estimated from reference gene primer amplification. Clones were sequenced by immunoSEQ multiplex PCR, and TCRdb holds only the in-frame ones, with some missing. The DNA was the basis for D and trimming; V, J and clone size are from that table. The table shows around 470,000 clones, with 89% occurring only once.

Sequenced sample: peripheral blood. V and J are TRBV28 and TRBJ1-1; 11 bases align to TRBD1. The clonotype originates from a man between 18 and 35 years old with COVID-19, enrolled during active disease. CDR3 amino acids: CASSLSGTGGTEAFF. CDR3 DNA: TGTGCCAGCAGTTTATCGGGGACAGGGGGCACTGAAGCTTTCTTT. Combining the CDR3 with reference TRBV28 and TRBJ1-1 gives the whole variable domain DVKVTQSSRYLVKRTGEKVFLECVQDMDHENMFWYRQDPGLGLRLIYFSYDVKMKEKGDIPEGYSVSREKKERFSLILESASTNQTSMYLCASSLSGTGGTEAFFGQGTRLTVV.